Following are 15 T cell receptor beta chains from one sample sequenced in a study of blood T cell repertoires in COVID-19. The repertoire was sequenced with immunoSEQ multiplex PCR; TCRdb's copy has only in-frame clones and lacks some. The sample records approximately 230,000 clones, 80% to 90% being singletons. The sample was peripheral blood. All receptors come from a man older than 75 with acute or convalescent COVID-19.

To note about this clone: The same CDR3 arises from other DNA sequences in this sample as well. The rearrangement joins TRBV18 to TRBJ2-1; TRBD1 agrees at 7 bases. The CDR3 has 15 amino acids. CDR1 KGHSH and CDR2 LQKENI come from the germline V gene. Unmatched junction bases numbered 6, after V lost 6 bases and J lost 1 base. CDR3 nucleotide sequence: TGTGCCAGCTCGCCCAGGACAGGTTCCTACAATGAGCAGTTCTTC. Its translation is CASSPRTGSYNEQFF.

The chain carries TRBV5-1 and TRBJ1-2; D unclear. This CDR3 has 14 residues. From germline, CDR1 is SGHRS and CDR2 YFSETQ. V lost 2 bases and J lost 3, with 11 bases in between. The DNA for the CDR3 is TGCGCCAGCAGCTTAACGGGTACTGACTATGGCTACACCTTC. Translation: CASSLTGTDYGYTF. The full variable domain, with the rest looked up from reference TRBV5-1 and TRBJ1-2, is KAGVTQTPRYLIKTRGQQVTLSCSPISGHRSVSWYQQTPGQGLQFLFEYFSETQRNKGNFPGRFSGRQFSNSRSEMNVSTLELGDSALYLCASSLTGTDYGYTFGSGTRLTVV.

The rearrangement joins TRBV29-1 to TRBJ2-1; D might be TRBD2 (5 bases). Trimming took 1 base from V and 0 from J, leaving 10 bases between them. In germline, CDR1 is SQVTM, CDR2 ANQGSEA. The CDR3 sequence is 15 residues long. Here the CDR3 reads CSVEGSGLSYNEQFF. The CDR3 nucleotides read TGCAGCGTTGAAGGGAGCGGACTCTCCTACAATGAGCAGTTCTTC.

The chain links TRBV10-3 to TRBJ1-2; 7 positions agree with TRBD1. The V segment lost 8 bases and the J segment 4 bases; nucleotides outside the gene matches: 10. The germline V gene has CDR1 ENHRY and CDR2 SYGVKD. The CDR3 has 14 amino acids. CDR3 region: CAISGRGIIYGYTF. The DNA of the CDR3 is TGTGCCATCTCGGGCAGGGGGATTATCTATGGCTACACCTTC.

The J gene is TRBJ2-3, the V gene TRBV18; D is possibly TRBD2 (5 bases). CDR1 is KGHSH and CDR2 is LQKENI in the germline V gene. The CDR3 consists of 12 residues. V gave up 5 bases and J gave up 6 bases, with 9 bases separating them. CDR3 sequence (DNA): TGTGCCAGCTCAATTTCGGGGGATACGCAGTATTTT. The encoded protein is CASSISGDTQYF.

The CDR3 spells CASSLSGGAVETQYF. Here the CDR3 DNA reads TGTGCCAGCAGCTTAAGCGGGGGGGCTGTGGAGACCCAGTACTTC. The chain combines TRBV7-2 with TRBJ2-5; 10 positions agree with TRBD2. The germline V gene has CDR1 SGHTA and CDR2 FQGNSA. The CDR3 is 15 residues long. Trimming removed 2 bases from V and 5 bases from J; junction bases left unmatched: 5.

This chain joins TRBV7-2 and TRBJ2-7; 9 bases align to TRBD1. J was trimmed by 7 bases and V by 1 base; bases with no gene match: 2. Germline-derived CDR1 and CDR2 are SGHTA and FQGNSA. The CDR3 consists of 13 residues. This CDR3 is CASSLDRGREQYF. The CDR3 DNA follows: TGTGCCAGCAGCTTAGACAGGGGGCGAGAGCAGTACTTC.

This chain uses TRBV19 with TRBJ2-2, with TRBD1 matching over 10 bases. Germline trimming cut 1 base from V and 4 bases from J; bases unmatched to any gene: 0. The germline V gene encodes CDR1 LNHDA and CDR2 SQIVND (reference sequence). The CDR3 contains 15 residues. CDR3 sequence: CASSIGTGGTGELFF. The DNA for the CDR3 is TGTGCCAGTAGTATAGGGACAGGGGGCACCGGGGAGCTGTTTTTT. The full variable domain, its missing parts supplied by reference TRBV19 and TRBJ2-2, is DGGITQSPKYLFRKEGQNVTLSCEQNLNHDAMYWYRQDPGQGLRLIYYSQIVNDFQKGDIAEGYSVSREKKESFPLTVTSAQKNPTAFYLCASSIGTGGTGELFFGEGSRLTVL.

The chain recombines TRBV18 with TRBJ2-7, with TRBD1 identical over 10 bases. V dropped 4 bases and J dropped 0; count of bases not matched to a gene: 3. Germline V lookup: CDR1 KGHSH, CDR2 LQKENI. This CDR3 spans 15 amino acids. CDR3 nucleotide sequence: TGTGCCAGCTCACAGGGACAGGGGATCTCCTACGAGCAGTACTTC. Protein sequence: CASSQGQGISYEQYF.

The rearrangement uses TRBV3-1 (or the pseudogene TRBV3-2) and TRBJ2-5; D perhaps matches TRBD2 (7 bases). The V and J ends lost 4 bases and 4 bases respectively, with 19 bases between them. From germline, CDR1 is LGHDT and CDR2 YNNKEL (reference sequence). The CDR3 extends over 16 amino acids. The CDR3, as DNA: TGTGCCAGCAGCCCCCCCTGGGGGGGGCAGCCAGAGACCCAGTACTTC. As protein: CASSPPWGGQPETQYF.

This chain uses TRBV27 with TRBJ2-7; 8 bases match TRBD1. Germline CDR1 MNHEY, CDR2 SMNVEV (reference sequence). This CDR3 is 15 amino acids long. V trimming: 6 bases; J trimming: 2 bases; junction bases outside the gene matches: 9. In DNA, the CDR3 is TGTGCCAGCAGCTTAACCGGGACAGGAGCCTACGAGCAGTACTTC. Encoded protein: CASSLTGTGAYEQYF.

This clone was observed a single time. The CDR3 DNA reads as TGCGCCAGCAGCTTGGTTTTAACAGGCGACACCGGGGAGCTGTTTTTT. Translation: CASSLVLTGDTGELFF. The J gene is TRBJ2-2, the V gene TRBV5-1; D is possibly TRBD1 (5 bases). The V end lost 0 bases, the J end lost 3 bases, and 12 bases lay between the germline ends. The CDR3 consists of 16 residues. Germline CDR1 reads SGHRS; CDR2 reads YFSETQ.

The V and J genes are TRBV7-2 and TRBJ1-1; 7 bases align to TRBD1. Looked up from germline, CDR1 is SGHTA and CDR2 is FQGNSA. The length of the CDR3 is 15 residues. V was clipped by 5 bases and J by 5 bases; unmatched bases: 11. CDR3 protein: CASSAQRQGRTEAFF. The CDR3 DNA sequence: TGTGCCAGCAGCGCACAGAGACAGGGCAGGACTGAAGCTTTCTTT.

The rearrangement uses TRBV12-2 and TRBJ2-3; TRBD2 was called by the table and not checked on the DNA. TRBV12-2 is described as a pseudogene. The CDR3 is 16 amino acids. The CDR3 loop is CASRLAVLAGADTQYF. CDR3 DNA sequence: TGTGCAAGTCGCTTAGCGGTGCTAGCGGGGGCAGATACGCAGTATTTT.

This clone turned up a few times. The CDR3 region is CASSPQGTYEQYF. DNA of the CDR3: TGTGCCAGTAGTCCGCAGGGGACCTACGAGCAGTACTTC. The chain has TRBV19 and TRBJ2-7; tentative D call: TRBD1 (6 bases). The V end lost 5 bases, the J end lost 2 bases, and 10 bases lay between the germline ends. The CDR3 is 13 amino acids. Germline V gene lookup returns CDR1 LNHDA and CDR2 SQIVND (reference sequence).